Shown below are 32 T cell receptor beta chains from a single sample sequenced in a study of blood T cell repertoires in COVID-19. The repertoire was sequenced with immunoSEQ multiplex PCR; TCRdb's copy has only in-frame clones and lacks some. The sample holds about 90,000 clones, around three quarters seen once. The sequencing sample was made of peripheral blood. The origin of the receptors is a woman aged 65 to 85 with acute or convalescent COVID-19.

The chain is built from TRBV19 and TRBJ2-7, with 7 bases lining up with TRBD2. The CDR3 is 15 amino acids. The V segment lost 3 bases and the J segment 6 bases; nucleotides outside the gene matches: 11. Germline CDR1 and CDR2: LNHDA and SQIVND (reference sequence). Here the CDR3 DNA reads TGTGCCAGTAGTATCGGGGGGAATGGCGCTGTCGAGCAGTACTTC. This translates into CASSIGGNGAVEQYF.

The rearrangement joins TRBV7-3 to TRBJ2-7; a possible D gene is TRBD2 (7 bases). Trimming removed 0 bases from V and 2 bases from J, with 11 bases in between. There are 15 residues in the CDR3. The germline gives CDR1 SGHTA, CDR2 FQGTGA. The CDR3 here is CASSLTGGPPYEQYF. The CDR3 DNA reads as TGTGCCAGCAGCTTAACGGGGGGGCCTCCCTACGAGCAGTACTTC.

A note on this clone: Other DNA sequences in the sample encode the same CDR3. This chain links TRBV28 with TRBJ2-7, with a possible D match to TRBD2 (6 bases). Germline V gene sequence: CDR1 MDHEN, CDR2 SYDVKM. V lost 4 bases and J 0 bases, leaving 13 bases between the germline ends. This CDR3 comprises 15 residues. The CDR3 bases are TGTGCCAGCAGTTCCCCCGGGGGTCCCTCCTACGAGCAGTACTTC. Residues: CASSSPGGPSYEQYF. Drawing the rest from reference TRBV28 and TRBJ2-7, the complete variable domain is DVKVTQSSRYLVKRTGEKVFLECVQDMDHENMFWYRQDPGLGLRLIYFSYDVKMKEKGDIPEGYSVSREKKERFSLILESASTNQTSMYLCASSSPGGPSYEQYFGPGTRLTVT.

The chain couples TRBV6-1 to TRBJ2-2; perhaps TRBD1 as D (5 bases). V gave up 2 bases and J gave up 2 bases, with 9 bases separating them. Looked up from germline, CDR1 is MNHNS and CDR2 is SASEGT. The CDR3 contains 15 residues. Here the CDR3 reads CASSEQGLNTGELFF. CDR3 coding DNA: TGTGCCAGCAGTGAACAGGGATTAAACACCGGGGAGCTGTTTTTT.

The rearrangement links TRBV5-5 to TRBJ2-7; D might be TRBD2 (5 bases). CDR1 SGHKS and CDR2 YYEKEE come from the germline V gene (reference sequence). Deletions cut 1 base from V and 6 bases from J, with 11 bases between. The CDR3 runs to 13 residues. CDR3 nucleotide sequence: TGTGCCAGCAGCTTGAGGGCAAGCGGCGAGCAGTACTTC. It translates to CASSLRASGEQYF.

This clone was detected only once. This rearrangement joins TRBV4-1 to TRBJ1-6; TRBD1 matches 9 bases. The CDR3 is made up of 14 amino acids. The V and J ends lost 4 bases and 10 bases, in that order; junction bases with no gene match: 5. Germline-derived CDR1 and CDR2 are MGHRA and YSYEKL. The CDR3, as DNA: TGCGCCAGCAGCCCGGACAGGGGATGGTCACCCCTCCACTTT. Its protein product is CASSPDRGWSPLHF.

The count of this clone is one. The gene calls are TRBV6-1 and TRBJ2-2, with D tentatively TRBD2 (5 bases). This CDR3 contains 12 residues. The germline gives CDR1 MNHNS, CDR2 SASEGT. V shed 8 bases and J shed 7 bases, with 11 bases lying between them. The CDR3 region is CASGGGVGELFF. DNA for the CDR3: TGTGCCAGCGGAGGAGGAGTCGGGGAGCTGTTTTTT.

The chain employs TRBV19 and TRBJ2-1; D remains ambiguous. Germline loops: CDR1 LNHDA, CDR2 SQIVND (reference sequence). The CDR3 consists of 13 residues. Trimming took 6 bases from V and 9 from J, leaving 15 bases between them. The CDR3 loop is CASSHPLAPEQFF. The CDR3 DNA reads TGTGCCAGTAGCCACCCTTTAGCCCCTGAGCAGTTCTTC.

The V gene is TRBV7-2, the J gene TRBJ1-2; TRBD1 is a possible D gene (5 bases). Between the trimmed V and J ends, which lost 1 base and 0 bases, there was a span of 9 bases. Per germline, CDR1 SGHTA and CDR2 FQGNSA. The CDR3 extends over 15 amino acids. CDR3 DNA: TGTGCCAGCAGCTTAGTTGGGACTTCTAACTATGGCTACACCTTC. It is translated as CASSLVGTSNYGYTF.

As for this clone: The sample carries other DNA sequences with the same CDR3. The chain carries TRBV19 and TRBJ2-3; 7 bases are shared with TRBD2. Germline values: CDR1 LNHDA, CDR2 SQIVND (reference sequence). This CDR3 has 13 amino acids. Trimming cost V 6 bases and J 3 bases; bases outside gene matches: 3. CDR3 protein: CASRERGTDTQYF. The CDR3, as DNA: TGTGCCAGTAGAGAGCGGGGTACAGATACGCAGTATTTT.

This chain connects TRBV6-5 to TRBJ2-7; TRBD1 aligns across 7 bases. The CDR3 has 15 residues. Unmatched junction bases numbered 3, after V lost 0 bases and J lost 1 base. Per germline, CDR1 MNHEY and CDR2 SVGAGI. The CDR3 DNA reads as TGTGCCAGCAGTTACTCGAGCAGGGGGTCCTACGAGCAGTACTTC. The encoded protein is CASSYSSRGSYEQYF.

The rearrangement joins TRBV6-5 to TRBJ2-7, with 7 bases that match TRBD1. Looked up from germline, CDR1 is MNHEY and CDR2 is SVGAGI. V was clipped by 9 bases and J by 1 base; unmatched bases: 9. This CDR3 has 14 residues. CDR3 bases: TGTGCCAGACACTCCGGGACAGCTTCCTACGAGCAGTACTTC. Encoded protein: CARHSGTASYEQYF.

V usage is TRBV4-1 and J usage is TRBJ1-2; D not resolved. The CDR3 extends over 12 amino acids. V lost 3 bases, J lost 4 bases, and 6 bases lay in between. Per the germline V gene, CDR1 is MGHRA and CDR2 is YSYEKL. CDR3 sequence: CASSHWSYGYTF. The CDR3 DNA sequence: TGCGCCAGCAGCCACTGGAGCTATGGCTACACCTTC.

With respect to this clone: This sample includes further DNA sequences coding for the same CDR3. This chain joins TRBV4-3 and TRBJ1-1, with D perhaps matching TRBD1 (5 bases). Looked up from germline, CDR1 is LGHNA and CDR2 is YSLEER. This CDR3 has 15 residues. V was clipped by 0 bases and J by 1 base, with 9 bases between them. The CDR3 nucleotides are TGCGCCAGCAGCCAAGATTTGGGGGGGAACACTGAAGCTTTCTTT. Its translation: CASSQDLGGNTEAFF.

This clone was detected a few times. This chain connects TRBV29-1 to TRBJ2-3, with D possibly being TRBD2 (5 bases). The CDR3 runs 13 residues. Between the trimmed V and J ends, which lost 4 bases and 6 bases, there was a span of 14 bases. Germline assignment: CDR1 SQVTM and CDR2 ANQGSEA. For the CDR3, the DNA is TGCAGCGTTGCCTCCGGTCCGGGGGATACGCAGTATTTT. Amino acid sequence: CSVASGPGDTQYF.

This chain links TRBV5-6 with TRBJ2-7; 9 positions match TRBD2. This CDR3 comprises 15 residues. Germline V gene sequence: CDR1 SGHDT, CDR2 YYEEEE. Trimming took 4 bases from V and 4 from J; bases not matched to a gene: 9. The CDR3 reads CASSIPGLASYEQYF. The CDR3 DNA is TGTGCCAGCAGCATACCGGGACTAGCATCGTACGAGCAGTACTTC.

This clone was picked up a small number of times. This rearrangement joins TRBV28 to TRBJ1-4; 10 bases fit TRBD1. V was clipped by 6 bases and J by 6 bases; unmatched bases: 4. CDR3 length: 14 residues. CDR1 and CDR2 (germline): MDHEN, SYDVKM. The CDR3 sequence: CASSRTGGDEKLFF. CDR3 DNA sequence: TGTGCCAGCAGCCGGACAGGGGGTGATGAAAAACTGTTTTTT.

This rearrangement joins TRBV10-2 to TRBJ2-5; 16 nucleotides match TRBD2. Germline-derived CDR1 and CDR2 are WSHSY and SAAADI. V dropped 5 bases and J dropped 4; count of bases not matched to a gene: 4. This CDR3 spans 16 amino acids. The CDR3 nucleotides read TGCGCCAGCAGTCCCGGGACTAGCGGGAGGGGAGAGACCCAGTACTTC. Translation gives CASSPGTSGRGETQYF.

V gene TRBV7-6 combines with J gene TRBJ2-3; 7 bases agree with TRBD2. The V and J ends lost 2 bases and 1 base, in that order; junction bases with no gene match: 9. The CDR3 sequence is 17 residues long. Germline V gives CDR1 SGHVS, CDR2 FNYEAQ. The CDR3 sequence: CASSLLGGSGGTDTQYF. The CDR3 bases are TGTGCCAGCAGCTTATTGGGCGGGAGTGGTGGCACAGATACGCAGTATTTT.

This clone appeared once. The gene calls are TRBV5-4 and TRBJ1-6; unclear D gene. Trimming took 2 bases from V and 6 from J, leaving 12 bases between them. This CDR3 is built from 15 residues. Germline loops: CDR1 SGHNT, CDR2 YYREEE (reference sequence). The CDR3 protein is CASSFGRGANSPLHF. Written as DNA, the CDR3 is TGTGCCAGCAGCTTTGGGCGGGGAGCTAATTCACCCCTCCACTTT.

The chain uses TRBV7-9 and TRBJ1-5, with 9 bases aligning to TRBD1. This CDR3 has 16 residues. The germline CDR1 and CDR2 sequences are SEHNR and FQNEAQ (reference sequence). Trimming took 4 bases from V and 0 from J; bases not matched to a gene: 4. CDR3 sequence: CASSSGQGDSNQPQHF. The CDR3 DNA reads TGTGCCAGCAGCTCGGGACAGGGCGATAGCAATCAGCCCCAGCATTTT.

The chain carries TRBV5-1 and TRBJ1-1; D is perhaps TRBD1 (6 bases). Looked up from germline, CDR1 is SGHRS and CDR2 is YFSETQ. CDR3 length equals 13 residues. The ends were cut back, 2 bases at V and 3 bases at J, with 8 bases in the middle. The CDR3 DNA sequence: TGCGCCAGCAGCTTCACAGGGTACACTGAAGCTTTCTTT. This translates into CASSFTGYTEAFF.

This chain uses TRBV28 with TRBJ1-5; D gene uncertain. Germline assignment: CDR1 MDHEN and CDR2 SYDVKM. Trimming removed 6 bases from V and 3 bases from J, with 9 bases in between. This CDR3 is built from 13 residues. CDR3 sequence reads: CASRTDPNQPQHF. The CDR3 DNA is TGTGCCAGCAGAACAGACCCCAATCAGCCCCAGCATTTT.

The chain recombines TRBV5-8 with TRBJ2-3, with D tentatively TRBD2 (5 bases). V lost 4 bases and J lost 1, with 16 bases in between. Looked up from germline, CDR1 is SGHTS and CDR2 is YDEGEE. The CDR3 has 16 residues. The CDR3: CASSLLSGSRTDTQYF. The DNA of the CDR3 is TGTGCCAGCAGCCTGCTCTCGGGAAGCCGCACAGATACGCAGTATTTT.

The chain employs TRBV3-1 (or the pseudogene TRBV3-2) and TRBJ2-2; TRBD2 might be the D (6 bases). The CDR3 runs 13 residues. The germline V gene has CDR1 LGHDT and CDR2 YNNKEL (reference sequence). V lost 2 bases, J lost 8 bases, and 9 bases lay in between. CDR3 nucleotide sequence: TGTGCCAGCAGCCAACTGGCGGGGGGGGAGCTGTTTTTT. As protein: CASSQLAGGELFF.

The chain recombines TRBV12-3 or TRBV12-4 with TRBJ1-6; TRBD1 is a possible D gene (5 bases). V was clipped by 3 bases and J by 8 bases, with 8 bases between them. The length of the CDR3 is 13 residues. DNA of the CDR3: TGTGCCAGCAGTTTTCAGGGATATTCACCCCTCCACTTT. It translates to CASSFQGYSPLHF.

The V call is TRBV6-6, the J call TRBJ1-1; 8 bases agree with TRBD1. The CDR3 contains 13 residues. The V gene's germline CDR1 is MNHNY and CDR2 SVGAGI (reference sequence). The trim removed 5 bases at V and 5 bases at J, leaving 4 bases unmatched. The CDR3 reads CASSQTGETEAFF. CDR3 coding DNA: TGTGCCAGCAGTCAGACAGGGGAGACTGAAGCTTTCTTT.

The chain recombines TRBV28 with TRBJ2-7; D is unclear. The CDR3 covers 11 residues. Germline V gives CDR1 MDHEN, CDR2 SYDVKM. With 10 bases removed from V and 2 bases from J, the gap between germline ends came to 9 bases. The CDR3 DNA reads as TGTGCCACGGGTCCGACCTACGAGCAGTACTTC. Translation gives CATGPTYEQYF.

The J gene is TRBJ1-1, the V gene TRBV6-5; D unresolved. Germline CDR1 reads MNHEY; CDR2 reads SVGAGI. The V end lost 8 bases, the J end lost 0 bases, and 10 bases lay between the germline ends. This CDR3 spans 13 amino acids. DNA for the CDR3: TGTGCCAGCGTCCGGTCCATGAACACTGAAGCTTTCTTT. It translates to CASVRSMNTEAFF.

This chain uses TRBV28 with TRBJ2-7; TRBD2 might be the D (5 bases). V was cut by 2 bases and J by 6 bases, with 11 bases left in between. Germline CDR1 is MDHEN and CDR2 is SYDVKM. CDR3 length: 13 amino acids. In DNA form, the CDR3 reads TGTGCCAGCAGTTTAGGGCTAGCCCGCGAGCAGTACTTC. Its protein is CASSLGLAREQYF.

The chain combines TRBV30 with TRBJ2-5; a weak D match, TRBD1 (6 bases). The V end was cut by 7 bases, the J end by 7 bases, with 19 bases between. The CDR3 is 13 residues long. The germline V gene has CDR1 GTSNPN and CDR2 SVGIG (reference sequence). The CDR3: CAYDSLRGGTQYF. The DNA for the CDR3 is TGTGCCTATGACAGCCTGAGAGGGGGGACCCAGTACTTC.

This clone was picked up a small number of times. This sequence joins TRBV30 and TRBJ1-1; no definite D call. V was shortened by 3 bases and J by 4 bases, with 12 bases between the two germline ends. Germline V gives CDR1 GTSNPN, CDR2 SVGIG (reference sequence). The CDR3 is made up of 13 amino acids. The CDR3 is CAWRSPGVTEAFF. CDR3 bases: TGTGCCTGGAGAAGCCCCGGGGTCACTGAAGCTTTCTTT.